These T cell receptor beta chains were read from a single sample in a study of vaccination and CD4 T cells after COVID-19. No antigen is known for these receptors. TCRdb reanalysed the PCR reads using MiXCR and keeps one entry per CDR3 protein. The data show fewer than 30,000 distinct CDR3 sequences, 55% to 80% seen once. The sample consisted of CD4+ T cells from blood, cultured in vitro, taken after SARS-CoV-2 vaccination. Receptors were obtained from a human donor who received a COVID-19 vaccine. The CDR3 runs from the conserved cysteine through the conserved F or W. A D gene is named only where the DNA matches it firmly. Part of the rows lack a size; the others show once, few, many or a class for expanded clones.

TRBD1 | TRBJ2-3 | NA | TRBV6-1 | CASSEYRGTGGTDTQYF | TGTGCCAGCAGTGAATACAGGGGGACAGGGGGAACAGATACGCAGTATTTT
NA | TRBJ1-1 | few | TRBV20-1 | CSAISTGNTEAFF | TGCAGTGCTATCTCGACGGGGAACACTGAAGCTTTCTTT
NA | TRBJ1-2 | NA | TRBV6-1 | CASSGGARGYTF | TGTGCCAGCAGTGGGGGGGCGCGGGGCTACACCTTC
NA | TRBJ2-3 | few | TRBV11-3 | CASGSDIHTQYF | TGTGCCAGCGGATCGGACATCCACACGCAGTATTTT
TRBD2 | TRBJ2-1 | NA | TRBV11-3 | CASSLAGLPYNEQFF | TGTGCCAGCAGCTTAGCGGGACTACCTTACAATGAGCAGTTCTTC
NA | TRBJ1-5 | NA | TRBV1 | CTSSQRDPRANQPQHF | TGCACCAGCAGCCAGCGGGACCCTCGAGCAAATCAGCCCCAGCATTTT
NA | TRBJ1-6 | NA | TRBV6-1 | CASSDSVSPLHF | TGTGCCAGCAGTGATAGCGTTTCACCCCTCCACTTT
NA | TRBJ2-3 | NA | TRBV2 | CASSDQPTDTQYF | TGTGCCAGCAGTGACCAACCCACAGATACGCAGTATTTT
NA | TRBJ1-1 | NA | TRBV7-8 | CASSPRLATEAFF | TGTGCCAGCAGCCCCCGGCTGGCCACTGAAGCTTTCTTT
NA | TRBJ1-4 | NA | TRBV6-5 | CASSLVVEKLFF | TGTGCCAGCAGTTTGGTGGTTGAAAAACTGTTTTTT
NA | TRBJ2-2 | NA | TRBV19 | CASSSILQTGTGELFF | TGTGCCAGTAGTAGTATCCTCCAGACTGGCACCGGGGAGCTGTTTTTT
TRBD2 | TRBJ2-3 | few | TRBV10-3 | CAHQRGRSDTQYF | TGTGCCCACCAGCGGGGGCGGTCAGATACGCAGTATTTT
NA | TRBJ1-2 | few | TRBV2 | CASSARGANDNYGYTF | TGTGCCAGCAGTGCCCGCGGGGCCAACGATAACTATGGCTACACCTTC
NA | TRBJ1-6 | few | TRBV30 | CAWSVPGPYNSPLHF | TGTGCCTGGAGTGTACCAGGACCCTATAATTCACCCCTCCACTTT
TRBD1 | TRBJ1-2 | NA | TRBV12-5 | CASGRGQGNYGYTF | TGTGCTAGTGGACGCGGACAGGGCAACTATGGCTACACCTTC
NA | TRBJ1-3 | NA | TRBV6-5 | CASSYSKGYGNTIYF | TGTGCCAGCAGTTACTCGAAGGGGTACGGAAACACCATATATTTT
TRBD1 | TRBJ1-5 | NA | TRBV12-3/TRBV12-4 | CASSLRGTGVANQPQHF | TGTGCCAGCAGTTTAAGGGGGACAGGGGTCGCCAATCAGCCCCAGCATTTT
NA | TRBJ1-2 | NA | TRBV21-1 | CASSKGQGRIRSRYGYTF | TGTGCCAGCAGCAAAGGGCAGGGCCGGATTCGGTCGAGGTATGGCTACACCTTC
TRBD1 | TRBJ2-3 | NA | TRBV4-1 | CASSEGASFADTQYF | TGCGCCAGCAGCGAGGGGGCTTCCTTTGCAGATACGCAGTATTTT
NA | TRBJ2-7 | NA | TRBV6-2/TRBV6-3 | CASSLTPYEQYF | TGTGCCAGCAGCCTAACCCCCTACGAGCAGTACTTC
NA | TRBJ2-7 | NA | TRBV5-4 | CASSKGPTSSYEQYF | TGTGCCAGCAGCAAAGGACCGACCAGCTCCTACGAGCAGTACTTC
NA | TRBJ1-2 | NA | TRBV10-2 | CASSVGGGDYGYTF | TGCGCCAGCAGTGTCGGCGGGGGGGACTATGGCTACACCTTC
NA | TRBJ2-2 | NA | TRBV6-4 | CASSDGPPGELFF | TGTGCCAGCAGTGACGGCCCCCCCGGGGAGCTGTTTTTT
TRBD2 | TRBJ2-1 | NA | TRBV5-4 | CASSLAPQRGVLNEQFF | TGTGCCAGCAGCTTGGCCCCCCAGCGGGGGGTTCTTAATGAGCAGTTCTTC
TRBD1 | TRBJ1-1 | NA | TRBV15 | CATSSGRTGGTEAFF | TGTGCCACCAGCAGCGGGAGAACAGGGGGCACTGAAGCTTTCTTT
TRBD1 | TRBJ1-2 | NA | TRBV19 | CASSSTGTGGDYGYTF | TGTGCCAGTAGTTCCACCGGGACAGGGGGCGACTATGGCTACACCTTC
TRBD2 | TRBJ2-3 | NA | TRBV3-1 | CASSQPGGLARADTQYF | TGTGCCAGCAGCCAACCGGGGGGACTAGCGAGGGCAGATACGCAGTATTTT
NA | TRBJ1-6 | medium-sized | TRBV19 | CASSRDSSYNSPLHF | TGTGCCAGTAGCAGGGATTCCTCCTATAATTCACCCCTCCACTTT
NA | TRBJ1-2 | NA | TRBV12-3/TRBV12-4 | CASSPTEAYGYTF | TGTGCCAGCAGTCCAACAGAAGCCTATGGCTACACCTTC
NA | TRBJ2-3 | NA | TRBV24-1 | CATSDLTSDTQYF | TGTGCCACCAGTGATTTGACTTCAGATACGCAGTATTTT
NA | TRBJ2-3 | few | TRBV20-1 | CSAAPGGYGTDTQYF | TGCAGTGCCGCACCCGGAGGGTATGGCACAGATACGCAGTATTTT
NA | TRBJ2-3 | NA | TRBV24-1 | CATSAGARDTDTQYF | TGTGCCACCAGTGCAGGGGCGCGTGACACAGATACGCAGTATTTT
TRBD1 | TRBJ1-2 | few | TRBV28 | CASSLSSRGQYYGYTF | TGTGCCAGCAGTTTATCCTCCCGGGGACAGTACTATGGCTACACCTTC
NA | TRBJ1-1 | NA | TRBV11-3 | CASSLDSIDTGLDTEAFF | TGTGCCAGCAGCTTAGATTCCATCGACACAGGGTTGGACACTGAAGCTTTCTTT
NA | TRBJ1-1 | NA | TRBV6-1 | CASSRSQGRGNTEAFF | TGTGCCAGCAGTCGATCACAGGGTAGGGGGAACACTGAAGCTTTCTTT
NA | TRBJ2-5 | NA | TRBV20-1 | CSASPSQETQYF | TGCAGTGCGAGCCCCTCCCAAGAGACCCAGTACTTC
TRBD1 | TRBJ2-5 | NA | TRBV24-1 | CASRGTGEETQYF | TGTGCCAGCAGGGGGACAGGGGAAGAGACCCAGTACTTC
NA | TRBJ1-5 | few | TRBV6-2/TRBV6-3 | CASSRPGVVNQPQHF | TGTGCCAGCAGTCGTCCAGGGGTGGTCAATCAGCCCCAGCATTTT
TRBD1 | TRBJ1-2 | NA | TRBV2 | CASSEVGTAYSGYTF | TGTGCCAGCAGTGAAGTGGGGACAGCCTATTCCGGCTACACCTTC
TRBD2 | TRBJ2-1 | NA | TRBV20-1 | CSARSFGTTLYNEQFF | TGCAGTGCTAGGTCCTTCGGGACTACCTTATACAATGAGCAGTTCTTC
TRBD1 | TRBJ2-7 | NA | TRBV9 | CASSPRGRGYTEQYF | TGTGCCAGCAGCCCCAGGGGCAGGGGGTATACCGAGCAGTACTTC
TRBD2 | TRBJ2-7 | few | TRBV11-3 | CASSLPLGGSYEQYF | TGTGCTAGCAGCCTACCTTTGGGGGGGAGCTACGAGCAGTACTTC
TRBD1 | TRBJ1-3 | once | TRBV7-2 | CASSFYRGLSGNTIYF | TGTGCCAGCAGCTTTTACAGGGGACTCTCTGGAAACACCATATATTTT
NA | TRBJ2-5 | NA | TRBV14 | CASSPEYRGYWETQYF | TGTGCCAGCAGCCCCGAATATAGGGGTTATTGGGAGACCCAGTACTTC
TRBD1 | TRBJ1-6 | NA | TRBV10-3 | CAISPDRGDNSPLHF | TGTGCCATCAGTCCAGACAGGGGGGACAATTCACCCCTCCACTTT
TRBD1 | TRBJ1-2 | NA | TRBV24-1 | CATSEGQGVYGYTF | TGTGCCACCAGTGAAGGACAGGGGGTCTATGGCTACACCTTC
NA | TRBJ1-2 | NA | TRBV6-1 | CASSEGGARNYGYTF | TGTGCCAGCAGTGAAGGGGGGGCTAGAAACTATGGCTACACCTTC
TRBD1 | TRBJ1-1 | NA | TRBV4-1 | CASSRTTRGGTAEAFF | TGCGCCAGCAGCCGAACAACCCGGGGGGGGACAGCTGAAGCTTTCTTT
NA | TRBJ2-2 | NA | TRBV18 | CASSPPLAQSQGRNTGELFF | TGTGCCAGCTCACCACCGCTGGCTCAATCGCAAGGGCGAAACACCGGGGAGCTGTTTTTT
TRBD2 | TRBJ2-1 | NA | TRBV4-2 | CASSQDERGGYYEQFF | TGTGCCAGCAGCCAAGATGAGCGGGGGGGTTACTATGAGCAGTTCTTC
TRBD1 | TRBJ2-5 | few | TRBV7-4 | CASSSISGQGGETQYF | TGTGCCAGCAGCTCGATTTCAGGACAGGGTGGGGAGACCCAGTACTTC
TRBD1 | TRBJ1-1 | NA | TRBV25-1 | CASSESQGGTEAFF | TGTGCCAGCAGTGAATCTCAGGGGGGCACTGAAGCTTTCTTT
NA | TRBJ1-4 | NA | TRBV7-9 | CASSLSAGALGEKLFF | TGTGCCAGCAGCTTATCAGCCGGGGCCCTCGGCGAAAAACTGTTTTTT
NA | TRBJ2-1 | once | TRBV4-1 | CASSQVPTDAYNEQFF | TGCGCCAGCAGCCAAGTGCCGACGGACGCCTACAATGAGCAGTTCTTC
NA | TRBJ1-4 | NA | TRBV12-3/TRBV12-4 | CASSESGLAKKLFF | TGTGCCAGCAGTGAGTCCGGGTTGGCGAAAAAACTGTTTTTT
NA | TRBJ1-2 | NA | TRBV10-1 | CASSESGDAYGYTF | TGCGCCAGCAGTGAGTCGGGGGATGCCTATGGCTACACCTTC
NA | TRBJ1-5 | NA | TRBV24-1 | CATSDLVTVRNQPQHF | TGTGCCACCAGTGATTTAGTGACAGTCCGAAATCAGCCCCAGCATTTT
TRBD1 | TRBJ1-1 | NA | TRBV12-3/TRBV12-4 | CASSNAQGQGRTEAFF | TGTGCCAGCAGCAACGCCCAGGGACAGGGACGTACTGAAGCTTTCTTT
NA | TRBJ2-7 | NA | TRBV7-3 | CASSFDQGEQYF | TGTGCCAGCAGCTTCGATCAGGGCGAGCAGTACTTC